One sample yielded the 10 T cell receptor beta chains listed below, sequenced in a study of technical replicates of blood from a handful of donors. The method was immunoSEQ multiplex PCR; TCRdb's version includes in-frame clones alone and lacks a portion of them. The table has some 99,000 clones, 95% seen once. The sequencing input was T cells isolated from PBMCs. The origin of the receptors is a human donor in good health.

In the case of this clone: This sample also contains other DNA sequences that code for the same CDR3. The chain uses TRBV27 and TRBJ2-7; 9 nucleotides align to TRBD1. Germline CDR1 and CDR2: MNHEY and SMNVEV (reference sequence). The junction had 3 bases not matched to a gene; V was cut back by 2 bases and J by 1 base. CDR3 length: 15 amino acids. CDR3 coding DNA: TGTGCCAGCAGTTTAGGGACAGGGCCTTCCTACGAGCAGTACTTC. Amino acid sequence: CASSLGTGPSYEQYF.

This rearrangement joins TRBV6-6 to TRBJ2-1; 8 nucleotides line up with TRBD1. Trimming removed 5 bases from V and 8 bases from J; junction bases left unmatched: 8. This CDR3 has 14 residues. The germline V gene encodes CDR1 MNHNY and CDR2 SVGAGI (reference sequence). CDR3 protein: CASSPGQGLDEQFF. Written as DNA, the CDR3 is TGTGCCAGCAGTCCTGGACAGGGTTTAGATGAGCAGTTCTTC.

The chain couples TRBV9 to TRBJ2-7, with 9 bases identical to TRBD1. Germline CDR1 and CDR2: SGDLS and YYNGEE. Trimming removed 0 bases from V and 5 bases from J; junction bases left unmatched: 6. The CDR3 is 15 amino acids. This chain's CDR3 is CASSVVGTGTNEQYF. The CDR3 DNA follows: TGTGCCAGCAGCGTAGTCGGGACAGGGACTAACGAGCAGTACTTC.

This sequence joins TRBV7-6 and TRBJ2-7; 7 positions agree with TRBD1. Germline V lookup: CDR1 SGHVS, CDR2 FNYEAQ. This CDR3 region has 14 residues. V shed 5 bases and J 2 bases; nucleotides not matched to a gene: 6. CDR3 sequence reads: CASSPRQGPYEQYF. DNA for the CDR3: TGTGCCAGCAGCCCCCGACAGGGTCCCTACGAGCAGTACTTC.

The rearrangement links TRBV19 to TRBJ2-1; 11 bases agree with TRBD2. The CDR3 spans 18 residues. J gave up 4 bases and V 8 bases, and 16 bases lay outside the gene matches. The germline CDR1 and CDR2 sequences are LNHDA and SQIVND (reference sequence). CDR3 loop: CASAKHGGLAGGYNEQFF. CDR3 bases: TGTGCCAGTGCCAAACACGGTGGGCTAGCGGGGGGTTACAATGAGCAGTTCTTC. Full variable domain (remainder filled in from reference TRBV19 and TRBJ2-1): DGGITQSPKYLFRKEGQNVTLSCEQNLNHDAMYWYRQDPGQGLRLIYYSQIVNDFQKGDIAEGYSVSREKKESFPLTVTSAQKNPTAFYLCASAKHGGLAGGYNEQFFGPGTRLTVL.

This rearrangement joins TRBV6-6 to TRBJ2-7; D may be TRBD1 (6 bases). The V end lost 4 bases, the J end lost 0 bases, and 10 bases lay between the germline ends. This CDR3 contains 14 residues. Germline V gene sequence: CDR1 MNHNY, CDR2 SVGAGI (reference sequence). The CDR3 sequence: CASSFGGLSYEQYF. In DNA, the CDR3 is TGTGCCAGCAGTTTTGGGGGCCTCTCCTACGAGCAGTACTTC.

This sequence joins TRBV7-9 and TRBJ1-1; 7 nucleotides line up with TRBD1. Per germline, CDR1 SEHNR and CDR2 FQNEAQ (reference sequence). V dropped 5 bases and J dropped 1; count of bases not matched to a gene: 13. The CDR3 is 17 amino acids. The CDR3 nucleotides are TGTGCCAGCAGCCCCGAACAAACAGGGGTGGGGAACACTGAAGCTTTCTTT. Amino acids: CASSPEQTGVGNTEAFF.

J is TRBJ1-5 and V is TRBV30; a possible D gene is TRBD1 (6 bases). V was trimmed by 3 bases and J by 9 bases, leaving 15 bases between them. CDR1 is GTSNPN and CDR2 is SVGIG in the germline V gene (reference sequence). This CDR3 comprises 13 residues. The CDR3 DNA reads TGTGCCTGGAGAGCACAGGGTCTCGGGCCCCAGCATTTT. This codes for CAWRAQGLGPQHF.

This sequence joins TRBV6-6 and TRBJ2-7; D is unclear. CDR3 length equals 12 residues. CDR1 and CDR2 from the germline V gene are MNHNY and SVGAGI (reference sequence). Trimming stripped 5 bases from V and 2 bases from J, with 7 bases between. The CDR3 DNA follows: TGTGCCAGCAGTCAGGAAGCCTACGAGCAGTACTTC. This sequence encodes CASSQEAYEQYF.

The chain has TRBV28 and TRBJ2-7, with TRBD1 matching over 9 bases. The V segment lost 1 base and the J segment 3 bases; nucleotides outside the gene matches: 10. Germline assignment: CDR1 MDHEN and CDR2 SYDVKM. The CDR3 runs 17 residues. CDR3 DNA: TGTGCCAGCAGTTTATCCTTAGGGACAGGGAGTGGCTACGAGCAGTACTTC. This codes for CASSLSLGTGSGYEQYF. Looking up the rest from reference TRBV28 and TRBJ2-7 gives the full variable domain: DVKVTQSSRYLVKRTGEKVFLECVQDMDHENMFWYRQDPGLGLRLIYFSYDVKMKEKGDIPEGYSVSREKKERFSLILESASTNQTSMYLCASSLSLGTGSGYEQYFGPGTRLTVT.